These 15 T cell receptor beta chains originate from one sample sequenced in a study of CD8+ T cells in alopecia areata. Extracted RNA was reverse transcribed into cDNA, the sequencing template. Profiling relied on immunoSEQ multiplex PCR, and the TCRdb table lists in-frame clones only, not all of them. The data hold some 14,000 clones, with approximately 58% observed a single time. CD4+ cells of roughly five patients were further sorted as CD25+CD127-. The sequenced sample consisted of CD4+ Tregs sorted from blood. The receptor source for this set is a human donor with alopecia areata.

This clone appeared a few times. The V and J genes are TRBV5-6 and TRBJ2-5; no clear D gene. In germline, CDR1 is SGHDT, CDR2 YYEEEE. The CDR3 runs to 12 residues. V was pared by 1 base and J by 1 base, with 2 bases between. CDR3 loop: CASSLTQETQYF. DNA for the CDR3: TGTGCCAGCAGCTTGACCCAAGAGACCCAGTACTTC. Full variable domain (outside the CDR3, taken from reference TRBV5-6 and TRBJ2-5): DAGVTQSPTHLIKTRGQQVTLRCSPKSGHDTVSWYQQALGQGPQFIFQYYEEEERQRGNFPDRFSGHQFPNYSSELNVNALLLGDSALYLCASSLTQETQYFGPGTRLLVL.

The chain couples TRBV19 to TRBJ1-2; 8 nucleotides agree with TRBD1. Germline V lookup: CDR1 LNHDA, CDR2 SQIVND (reference sequence). CDR3 size: 13 residues. The ends lost 6 bases at V and 4 bases at J; junction bases unmatched: 4. The CDR3 DNA reads TGTGCCAGTAGAGGACAGGGAAGCTATGGCTACACCTTC. Its protein product is CASRGQGSYGYTF. Looking up the rest from reference TRBV19 and TRBJ1-2 gives the full variable domain: DGGITQSPKYLFRKEGQNVTLSCEQNLNHDAMYWYRQDPGQGLRLIYYSQIVNDFQKGDIAEGYSVSREKKESFPLTVTSAQKNPTAFYLCASRGQGSYGYTFGSGTRLTVV.

The gene calls are TRBV5-1 and TRBJ2-2; TRBD2 matches 8 bases. Unmatched junction bases numbered 3, after V lost 4 bases and J lost 4 bases. This CDR3 spans 14 amino acids. Germline V gene data show CDR1 as SGHRS and CDR2 as YFSETQ. The CDR3 reads CASSREGLTGELFF. The DNA of the CDR3 is TGCGCCAGCAGCCGGGAGGGCCTCACCGGGGAGCTGTTTTTT.

The V call is TRBV5-1, the J call TRBJ2-3; 12 bases match TRBD2. V dropped 4 bases and J dropped 6; count of bases not matched to a gene: 15. Germline V gene sequence: CDR1 SGHRS, CDR2 YFSETQ. This CDR3 region has 18 residues. The CDR3 is CASSQRTSGRFPRDTQYF. CDR3 nucleotides: TGCGCCAGCAGCCAAAGAACTAGCGGGAGGTTCCCCAGGGATACGCAGTATTTT.

The V gene is TRBV6-1, the J gene TRBJ2-7; no clear D. Germline V gene data show CDR1 as MNHNS and CDR2 as SASEGT. This CDR3 is 12 amino acids long. V gave up 5 bases and J gave up 5 bases, with 10 bases separating them. For the CDR3, the DNA is TGTGCCAGCAGTCCGGCCTGGCACGAGCAGTACTTC. It encodes CASSPAWHEQYF.

In DNA form, the CDR3 reads TGTGCCAGCAGCCGATCCGGGACACACACCGGGGAGCTGTTTTTT. It specifies CASSRSGTHTGELFF. The chain joins TRBV14 to TRBJ2-2; maybe TRBD1 (6 bases). CDR1 SGHDN and CDR2 FVKESK come from the germline V gene. V lost 4 bases and J lost 3, with 12 bases in between. The CDR3 is 15 residues long.

V gene TRBV6-1 combines with J gene TRBJ1-1; D is possibly TRBD1 (6 bases). Trimming removed 6 bases from V and 6 bases from J, with 14 bases in between. Germline V gives CDR1 MNHNS, CDR2 SASEGT. This CDR3 is 13 amino acids long. CDR3 in DNA: TGTGCCAGCAGATACAGGGTGGGCCCTGAAGCTTTCTTT. Its translation: CASRYRVGPEAFF.

This clone came up once. The V gene is TRBV28, the J gene TRBJ2-1; 7 nucleotides align to TRBD1. Germline lookup yields CDR1 MDHEN and CDR2 SYDVKM. There are 12 residues in the CDR3. V was pared by 4 bases and J by 10 bases, with 4 bases of the junction left unmatched. In nucleotides, the CDR3 is TGTGCCAGCAGTTCCCGACAGGGAGAGCAGTTCTTC. It yields the protein CASSSRQGEQFF.

The J gene is TRBJ1-4, the V gene TRBV7-9; 8 bases match TRBD1. Germline CDR1 is SEHNR and CDR2 is FQNEAQ (reference sequence). J was trimmed by 8 bases and V by 2 bases; bases with no gene match: 7. The CDR3 runs to 15 residues. CDR3 coding DNA: TGTGCCAGCAGCTTAATGTGGCCAGGGGGCGAAAAACTGTTTTTT. Translating it yields CASSLMWPGGEKLFF. Combining the CDR3 with reference TRBV7-9 and TRBJ1-4 gives the whole variable domain DTGVSQNPRHKITKRGQNVTFRCDPISEHNRLYWYRQTLGQGPEFLTYFQNEAQLEKSRLLSDRFSAERPKGSFSTLEIQRTEQGDSAMYLCASSLMWPGGEKLFFGSGTQLSVL.

This chain joins TRBV28 and TRBJ2-5; D not certain. The CDR3 loop spans 16 amino acids. The germline V gene has CDR1 MDHEN and CDR2 SYDVKM. Trimming cost V 2 bases and J 3 bases, with 16 bases left between them. The CDR3 nucleotides are TGTGCCAGCAGTTTAGTTGGTAGACACACTAAAGAGACCCAGTACTTC. It encodes CASSLVGRHTKETQYF.

The chain joins TRBV19 to TRBJ2-5; no definite D call. Trimming took 5 bases from V and 1 from J, leaving 8 bases between them. Germline assignment: CDR1 LNHDA and CDR2 SQIVND (reference sequence). The CDR3 is 13 amino acids. CDR3 loop: CASSATFQETQYF. CDR3 sequence (DNA): TGTGCCAGTAGTGCGACCTTCCAAGAGACCCAGTACTTC.

The sample holds a few counts of this clone. This sequence joins TRBV27 and TRBJ2-3; TRBD1 aligns across 7 bases. The CDR3 runs 15 residues. Germline V gene data show CDR1 as MNHEY and CDR2 as SMNVEV (reference sequence). V lost 3 bases, J lost 3 bases, and 6 bases stayed unmatched. Here the CDR3 reads CASSFRQGRTDTQYF. Written as DNA, the CDR3 is TGTGCCAGCAGTTTTAGACAGGGAAGGACAGATACGCAGTATTTT.

This chain connects TRBV10-3 to TRBJ2-3, with a weak D call TRBD1 (5 bases). This CDR3 has 14 residues. V was trimmed by 6 bases and J by 3 bases, leaving 13 bases between them. Germline V gene lookup returns CDR1 ENHRY and CDR2 SYGVKD. This chain's CDR3 is CAIRSPQGTDTQYF. The CDR3 DNA reads as TGTGCCATCAGGTCTCCGCAGGGAACAGATACGCAGTATTTT.

The CDR3 DNA is TGCAGCGTTGAGCCCCCCGACTACAATGAGCAGTTCTTC. This sequence encodes CSVEPPDYNEQFF. This chain uses TRBV29-1 with TRBJ2-1; D ambiguous. V gave up 3 bases and J gave up 3 bases, with 9 bases separating them. This CDR3 is built from 13 residues. CDR1 and CDR2 (germline): SQVTM, ANQGSEA.

V usage is TRBV7-6 and J usage is TRBJ2-1; TRBD2 aligns across 9 bases. This CDR3 has 15 residues. V shed 3 bases, J shed 1 base, and the junction held 1 base outside the gene matches. The germline V gene has CDR1 SGHVS and CDR2 FNYEAQ. The CDR3 is CASSLSGRSYNEQFF. DNA of the CDR3: TGTGCCAGCAGCTTGAGCGGGAGGTCCTACAATGAGCAGTTCTTC.